A single TCR beta chain is shown here with its context. Its recognized antigen is unknown. One base away there is no much larger clone; base qualities are not given. TCRbeta CDR3 regions were sequenced with the immunoSEQ Assay. After extraction, genomic DNA underwent amplification by bias-controlled multiplex PCR, followed by high-throughput sequencing. In the source study's methods: To quantify the absolute abundance of every unique TCRbeta CDR3 region, sequences were collapsed and filtered. Usable DNA was measured by amplifying reference genes present in all nucleated cells, and TCRbeta template counts were normalized to that usable DNA to estimate T cell fraction. Repertoire TCRs were annotated as SARS-CoV-2-specific by exact matching of V gene, CDR3 amino acid sequence and J gene to a known reactive TCR set. The reference SARS-CoV-2 TCR set was obtained from MIRA and was filtered for enrichment in COVID-19-positive ImmuneCODE repertoires, whereby public or cross-reactive TCRs were removed. Using the MIRA antigens, annotated TCRs were further analysed by specific ORF or by position within an ORF. Breadth was defined as the number of annotated unique rearrangements divided by the total number of unique productive rearrangements, and depth was defined as the summed frequency of the annotated unique rearrangements. Group comparisons of TCR breadth used two-sided Wilcoxon rank-sum tests. This is the immuneACCESS table as TCRdb keeps it, with only in-frame sequences that have V and J called. A part of the clones is gone; compared with another copy, unresolved V genes explain less than half, and the rest is unexplained. Clone size and V and J calls were adopted from that table, with D and trimming inferred from the DNA. For this sample there are about 400,000 clones; around 87% appear just once. The ten largest clones represent roughly 4% of the sample.

The sample is drawn from a study of Ad26.COV2.S vaccination and SARS-CoV-2 variants (dated by TCRdb to 2020 to 2023). About the full investigation: Vaccine-arm donors were drawn from COV1001, a multicentre, randomized, double-blind, placebo-controlled phase I-IIa trial of Ad26.COV2.S in healthy adults. Ad26.COV2.S was administered intramuscularly at a dose of 5x10^10 or 1x10^11 viral particles, either as one shot or as two shots given 56 days apart. The specificity and breadth of SARS-CoV-2-reactive T cell receptors after Ad26.COV2.S vaccination were assessed by TCRbeta repertoire sequencing. The TCR-sequenced set comprised about 32 samples: 19 Ad26.COV2.S vaccine recipients, 5 placebo recipients and 8 SARS-CoV-2 convalescent individuals. Participants in the trial were split at random into five groups of five each, receiving low-dose or high-dose Ad26.COV2.S once or twice, or else placebo on both occasions. Blinding of investigators to trial group allocation was maintained during experiments and outcome assessment.

The treatment or condition label of this sample denotes: around 19 received Ad26.COV2.S at low or high dose, single or two shots; five or six received placebo; per-sample allocation not given. Repertoires of vaccine and placebo recipients were sequenced from samples taken on day 63 after the first injection. In Cohort 1b, roughly 25 adults aged 18-55 years were enrolled at a single site in Boston, USA, between 29 July and 7 August 2020. Ad26.COV2.S consisted of a replication-incompetent adenovirus type 26 vector by which a prefusion-stabilized SARS-CoV-2 spike protein from the original Wuhan strain was expressed. The CDR3 holds 14 amino acids from the cysteine to the phenylalanine. Only the CDR3 region is kept as DNA, spanning 42 bases read in frame from base 1. CDR1 SGHVS and CDR2 FNYEAQ are derived from the germline V gene. The junction shows trimming of 3 bases on V and 2 bases on J, plus 9 bases between the germline ends.

General conclusions and limits of the study: The study was not powered to compare responses between vaccine doses or regimens. Ad26.COV2.S recipients had higher spike-specific TCR breadth than placebo recipients (P = 0.0014). After vaccination, substantial breadth of spike-specific CD8+ and CD4+ T cell responses was reported. The authors noted that total T cell responses may have been underestimated by the TCR breadth and depth analyses. Comparable non-spike TCR breadth was observed between vaccine and placebo recipients, consistent with only spike being contained in the vaccine.

The specimen was peripheral blood, collected in a trial of Ad26.COV2.S vaccine versus placebo. The receptor was derived from a person aged 18-65 years who received the Ad26.COV2.S COVID-19 vaccine or a placebo. The rearranged segments are TRBV7-6 and TRBJ2-3, with TRBD1 as a weak D call on 5 bases. The DNA sequence follows: TGTGCCAGCAGCTTGGGCAGGGACACAGATACGCAGTATTTT. Its coded protein is CASSLGRDTDTQYF.